This entry lists 15 T cell receptor beta chains sequenced from one sample in a study of cytomegalovirus exposure and HLA in healthy donors. The PCR had 60 Vbeta and 13 Jbeta primers. The assay was immunoSEQ multiplex PCR, and TCRdb's table has in-frame clones only and misses some. The sample shows about 120,000 clones, 65% to 80% of them seen only once. The specimen sequenced was PBMCs. Receptors were obtained from a man aged 18 to 29 in good health and CMV-seropositive.

This clone has only a few counts. V usage is TRBV7-2 and J usage is TRBJ2-5, with 8 positions matching TRBD1. This CDR3 has 14 residues. Germline-derived CDR1 and CDR2 are SGHTA and FQGNSA. Trimming removed 1 base from V and 11 bases from J; junction bases left unmatched: 9. In nucleotides, the CDR3 is TGTGCCAGCAGCTTAGATTTTGAGACAGGGGAGCAGTACTTC. It yields the protein CASSLDFETGEQYF.

V usage is TRBV7-3 and J usage is TRBJ1-1; 7 bases are shared with TRBD1. CDR1 SGHTA and CDR2 FQGTGA come from the germline V gene. Germline trimming cut 2 bases from V and 3 bases from J; bases unmatched to any gene: 3. CDR3 length: 14 amino acids. The CDR3: CASSLGQGDTEAFF. Here the CDR3 DNA reads TGTGCCAGCAGCTTAGGGCAGGGGGACACTGAAGCTTTCTTT. The whole variable domain, remainder taken from reference TRBV7-3 and TRBJ1-1, is GAGVSQTPSNKVTEKGKYVELRCDPISGHTALYWYRQSLGQGPEFLIYFQGTGAADDSGLPNDRFFAVRPEGSVSTLKIQRTERGDSAVYLCASSLGQGDTEAFFGQGTRLTVV.

The chain links TRBV7-8 to TRBJ1-5, with no clear D. V was shortened by 3 bases and J by 5 bases, with 8 bases between the two germline ends. Looked up from germline, CDR1 is SGHVS and CDR2 is FQNEAQ. The CDR3 runs to 13 residues. The CDR3 loop reads CASSFLLDQPQHF. CDR3 DNA: TGTGCCAGCAGCTTTCTTCTTGATCAGCCCCAGCATTTT.

The chain combines TRBV11-2 with TRBJ2-2, with 11 bases fitting TRBD2. Germline values: CDR1 SGHAT, CDR2 FQNNGV. The J segment lost 7 bases and the V segment lost 6 bases, leaving 7 bases of the junction unmatched. This CDR3 has 15 amino acids. In DNA, the CDR3 is TGTGCCAGCAGACAACCGGGACTAGCGGTCGGGGAGCTGTTTTTT. It is translated as CASRQPGLAVGELFF.

In regard to this clone: At one end, the junction sequence differs from germline, possibly due to a read error. CDR3 nucleotides: TGTGCCAGCAGCTTATTGGTGGGGGACTACGGCTACACCTTC. Translating it yields CASSLLVGDYGYTF. The chain combines TRBV7-9 with TRBJ1-2; perhaps TRBD1 as D (5 bases). This CDR3 has 14 amino acids. Per the germline V gene, CDR1 is SEHNR and CDR2 is FQNEAQ (reference sequence). Full variable domain (remainder filled in from reference TRBV7-9 and TRBJ1-2): DTGVSQNPRHKITKRGQNVTFRCDPISEHNRLYWYRQTLGQGPEFLTYFQNEAQLEKSRLLSDRFSAERPKGSFSTLEIQRTEQGDSAMYLCASSLLVGDYGYTFGSGTRLTVV.

The J gene is TRBJ2-1, the V gene TRBV30; 13 bases map to TRBD2. CDR1 and CDR2 (germline): GTSNPN, SVGIG (reference sequence). The CDR3 is 20 amino acids. Trimming cost V 2 bases and J 10 bases; bases outside gene matches: 23. DNA for the CDR3: TGTGCCTGGAGTCCGACACCGACTAGCGGGAGGCCCGGGGCTGAGTCGGAGCAGTTCTTC. Translation gives CAWSPTPTSGRPGAESEQFF.

The gene calls are TRBV5-1 and TRBJ2-1; 13 positions match TRBD2. CDR1 and CDR2 from the germline V gene are SGHRS and YFSETQ. With V trimmed by 2 bases and J by 4 bases, 3 bases remained unmatched. The CDR3 covers 16 residues. CDR3 loop: CASSFWTSGGYNEQFF. The DNA for the CDR3 is TGCGCCAGCAGCTTTTGGACTAGCGGGGGTTACAATGAGCAGTTCTTC.

This rearrangement joins TRBV6-6 to TRBJ2-7; D is perhaps TRBD1 (6 bases). This CDR3 spans 16 amino acids. The germline gives CDR1 MNHNY, CDR2 SVGAGI (reference sequence). V was trimmed by 7 bases and J by 6 bases, leaving 25 bases between them. CDR3: CASTPQGSSQPPEQYF. CDR3 DNA sequence: TGTGCCAGCACCCCTCAGGGGAGCTCTCAACCGCCCGAGCAGTACTTC.

The sample holds one count of this clone. The chain couples TRBV5-6 to TRBJ2-1, with D perhaps TRBD2 (5 bases). This CDR3 contains 16 residues. CDR1 SGHDT and CDR2 YYEEEE come from the germline V gene. Between the trimmed V and J ends, which lost 6 bases and 2 bases, there was a span of 18 bases. CDR3: CASIPEGASAYNEQFF. CDR3 in DNA: TGTGCCAGCATCCCTGAGGGAGCTTCGGCCTACAATGAGCAGTTCTTC.

This chain links TRBV12-2 with TRBJ2-7; the D call TRBD2 from the table was never checked on the DNA. TRBV12-2 is a listed pseudogene. The CDR3 has 15 residues. CDR3 in amino acids: CASRQGWRDSYEQYF. For the CDR3, the DNA is TGTGCAAGTCGACAAGGGTGGCGGGACTCCTACGAGCAGTACTTC.

The chain recombines TRBV19 with TRBJ2-7, with D perhaps TRBD2 (5 bases). Germline CDR1 reads LNHDA; CDR2 reads SQIVND (reference sequence). The CDR3 has 13 amino acids. V lost 6 bases, J lost 0 bases, and 9 bases lay in between. CDR3 in DNA: TGTGCCAGTAGCGGGATCTTCTCCTACGAGCAGTACTTC. This codes for CASSGIFSYEQYF. Full variable domain (rest looked up from reference TRBV19 and TRBJ2-7): DGGITQSPKYLFRKEGQNVTLSCEQNLNHDAMYWYRQDPGQGLRLIYYSQIVNDFQKGDIAEGYSVSREKKESFPLTVTSAQKNPTAFYLCASSGIFSYEQYFGPGTRLTVT.

The rearrangement uses TRBV28 and TRBJ1-2; unclear D gene. There are 14 residues in the CDR3. Deletions cut 5 bases from V and 8 bases from J, with 18 bases between. Germline-derived CDR1 and CDR2 are MDHEN and SYDVKM. The CDR3 protein is CASSRPQPGGGYTF. In nucleotides, the CDR3 is TGTGCCAGCAGTCGACCACAACCGGGTGGCGGCTACACCTTC.

The chain links TRBV14 to TRBJ2-3; TRBD2 matches 12 bases. The germline gives CDR1 SGHDN, CDR2 FVKESK. There are 18 residues in the CDR3. The J segment lost 3 bases and the V segment lost 0 bases, leaving 7 bases of the junction unmatched. CDR3 in amino acids: CASSQDLAGGPRTDTQYF. CDR3 coding DNA: TGTGCCAGCAGCCAAGATCTAGCGGGAGGGCCCAGGACAGATACGCAGTATTTT.

This chain connects TRBV25-1 to TRBJ1-2; no reliable D call. Germline lookup yields CDR1 MGHDK and CDR2 SYGVNS. CDR3 length: 13 amino acids. V gave up 3 bases and J gave up 4 bases, with 9 bases separating them. DNA for the CDR3: TGTGCCAGCAGTGACCCCGGAGGCTATGGCTACACCTTC. This sequence encodes CASSDPGGYGYTF.

V and J are TRBV5-1 and TRBJ1-1; D gene unclear. Trimming cost V 4 bases and J 5 bases, with 9 bases left between them. The CDR3 sequence is 12 residues long. Germline CDR1 and CDR2: SGHRS and YFSETQ. The CDR3 nucleotides read TGCGCCAGCAGCCCCACCGGGACTGAAGCTTTCTTT. Its translation is CASSPTGTEAFF.